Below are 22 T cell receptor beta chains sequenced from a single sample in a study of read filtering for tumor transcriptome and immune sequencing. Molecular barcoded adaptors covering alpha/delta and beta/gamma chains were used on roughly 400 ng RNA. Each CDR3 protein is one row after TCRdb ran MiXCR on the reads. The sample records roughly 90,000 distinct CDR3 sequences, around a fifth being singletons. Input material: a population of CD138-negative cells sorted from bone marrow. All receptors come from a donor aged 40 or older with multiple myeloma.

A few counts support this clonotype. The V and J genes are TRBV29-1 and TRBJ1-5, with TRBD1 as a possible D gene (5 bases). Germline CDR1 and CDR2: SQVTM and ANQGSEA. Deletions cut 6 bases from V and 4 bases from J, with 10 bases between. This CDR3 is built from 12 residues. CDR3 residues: CSVGGWNQPQHF. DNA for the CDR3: TGCAGCGTGGGGGGGTGGAATCAGCCCCAGCATTTT.

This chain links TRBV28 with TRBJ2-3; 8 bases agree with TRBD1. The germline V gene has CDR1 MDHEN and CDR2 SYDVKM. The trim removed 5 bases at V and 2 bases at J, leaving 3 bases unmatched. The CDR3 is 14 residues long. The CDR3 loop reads CASSRDRPTDTQYF. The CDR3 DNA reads TGTGCCAGCAGTCGGGACAGGCCCACAGATACGCAGTATTTT.

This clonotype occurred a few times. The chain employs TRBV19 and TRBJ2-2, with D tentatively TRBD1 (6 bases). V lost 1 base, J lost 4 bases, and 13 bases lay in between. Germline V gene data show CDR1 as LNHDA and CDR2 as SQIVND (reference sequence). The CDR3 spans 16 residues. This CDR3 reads CASSIGQGFSTGELFF. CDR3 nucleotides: TGTGCCAGTAGTATAGGCCAGGGGTTTAGCACCGGGGAGCTGTTTTTT.

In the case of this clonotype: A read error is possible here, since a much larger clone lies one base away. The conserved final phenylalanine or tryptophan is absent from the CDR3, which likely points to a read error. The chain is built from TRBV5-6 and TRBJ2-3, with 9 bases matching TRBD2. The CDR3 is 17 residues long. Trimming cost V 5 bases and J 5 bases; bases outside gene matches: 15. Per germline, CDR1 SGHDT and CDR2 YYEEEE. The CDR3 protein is CASSSGALAGAGDTQYL. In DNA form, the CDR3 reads TGTGCCAGCAGTTCCGGCGCGTTAGCGGGGGCAGGAGATACGCAGTATTTG.

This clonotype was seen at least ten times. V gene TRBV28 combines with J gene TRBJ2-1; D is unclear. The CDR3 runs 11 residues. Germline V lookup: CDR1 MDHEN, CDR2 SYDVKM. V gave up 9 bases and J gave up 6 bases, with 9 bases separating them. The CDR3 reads CASTYINEQFF. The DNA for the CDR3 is TGTGCCAGTACCTACATCAATGAGCAGTTCTTC.

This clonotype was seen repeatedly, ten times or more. The CDR3, as DNA: TGTGCCAGCAGCCTGGGACAGGCCTACAATGAGCAGTTCTTC. Protein sequence: CASSLGQAYNEQFF. The V and J genes are TRBV7-2 and TRBJ2-1; TRBD1 agrees at 8 bases. The CDR3 covers 14 residues. Per germline, CDR1 SGHTA and CDR2 FQGNSA. Germline trimming cut 5 bases from V and 2 bases from J; bases unmatched to any gene: 2.

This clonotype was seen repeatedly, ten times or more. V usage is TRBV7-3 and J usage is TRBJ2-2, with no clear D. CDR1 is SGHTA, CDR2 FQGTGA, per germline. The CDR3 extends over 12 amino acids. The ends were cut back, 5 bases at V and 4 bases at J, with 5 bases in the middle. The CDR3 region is CASSLRTGELFF. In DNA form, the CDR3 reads TGTGCCAGCAGCCTACGCACCGGGGAGCTGTTTTTT.

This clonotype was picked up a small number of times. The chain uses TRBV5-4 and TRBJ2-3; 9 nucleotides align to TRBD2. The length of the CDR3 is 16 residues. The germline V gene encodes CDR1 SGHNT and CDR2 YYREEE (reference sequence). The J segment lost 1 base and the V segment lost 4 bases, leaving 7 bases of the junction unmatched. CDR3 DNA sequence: TGTGCCAGCAGCCCGCCAATAGCGGGGGGCACAGATACGCAGTATTTT. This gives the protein CASSPPIAGGTDTQYF.

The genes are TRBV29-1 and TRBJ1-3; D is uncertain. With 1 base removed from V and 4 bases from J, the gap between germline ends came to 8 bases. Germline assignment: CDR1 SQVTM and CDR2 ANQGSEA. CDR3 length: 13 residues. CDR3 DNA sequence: TGCAGCGTTGAAGTGGCCTCAGGAAACACCATATATTTT. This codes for CSVEVASGNTIYF.

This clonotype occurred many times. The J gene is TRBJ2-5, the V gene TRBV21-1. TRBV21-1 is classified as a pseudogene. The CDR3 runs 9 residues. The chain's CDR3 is CASTETQYF. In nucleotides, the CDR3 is TGTGCCAGCACGGAGACCCAGTACTTC.

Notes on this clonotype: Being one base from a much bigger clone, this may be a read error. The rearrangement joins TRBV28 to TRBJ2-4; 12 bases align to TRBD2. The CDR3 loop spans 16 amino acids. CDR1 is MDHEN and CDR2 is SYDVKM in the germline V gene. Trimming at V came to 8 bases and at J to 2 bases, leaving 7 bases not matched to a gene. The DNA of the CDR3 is TGTGCCAGCGCTAGCGGGGGGGTACTAACCAAAAACATTCAGTACTTC. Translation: CASASGGVLTKNIQYF.

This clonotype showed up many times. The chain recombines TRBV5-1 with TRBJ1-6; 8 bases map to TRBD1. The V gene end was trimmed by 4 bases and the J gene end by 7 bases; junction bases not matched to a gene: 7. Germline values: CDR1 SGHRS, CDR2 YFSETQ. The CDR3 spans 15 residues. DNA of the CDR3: TGCGCCAGCAGCCCAGGACAGGGAAACAATTCACCCCTCCACTTT. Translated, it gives CASSPGQGNNSPLHF.

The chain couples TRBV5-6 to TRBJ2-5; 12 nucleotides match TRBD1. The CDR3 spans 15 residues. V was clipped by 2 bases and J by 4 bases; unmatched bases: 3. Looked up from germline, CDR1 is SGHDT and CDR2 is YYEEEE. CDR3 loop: CASSFPGQGAETQYF. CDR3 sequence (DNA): TGTGCCAGCAGCTTTCCGGGACAGGGGGCAGAGACCCAGTACTTC. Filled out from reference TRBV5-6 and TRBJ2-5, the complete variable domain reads DAGVTQSPTHLIKTRGQQVTLRCSPKSGHDTVSWYQQALGQGPQFIFQYYEEEERQRGNFPDRFSGHQFPNYSSELNVNALLLGDSALYLCASSFPGQGAETQYFGPGTRLLVL.

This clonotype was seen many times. The CDR3 protein is CASSLVWDRGSNEQFF. CDR3 nucleotide sequence: TGCGCCAGCAGCTTAGTGTGGGACAGGGGGAGCAATGAGCAGTTCTTC. The chain couples TRBV5-1 to TRBJ2-1; 11 bases map to TRBD1. The CDR3 runs 16 residues. CDR1 and CDR2 (germline): SGHRS, YFSETQ. The ends lost 2 bases at V and 6 bases at J; junction bases unmatched: 7.

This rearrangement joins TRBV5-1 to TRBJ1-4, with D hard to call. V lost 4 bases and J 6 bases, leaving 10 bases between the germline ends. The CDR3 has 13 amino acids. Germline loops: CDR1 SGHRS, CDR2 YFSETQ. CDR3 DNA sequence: TGCGCCAGCAGCCTACGGAATTATGAAAAACTGTTTTTT. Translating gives CASSLRNYEKLFF. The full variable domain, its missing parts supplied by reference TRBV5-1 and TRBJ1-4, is KAGVTQTPRYLIKTRGQQVTLSCSPISGHRSVSWYQQTPGQGLQFLFEYFSETQRNKGNFPGRFSGRQFSNSRSEMNVSTLELGDSALYLCASSLRNYEKLFFGSGTQLSVL.

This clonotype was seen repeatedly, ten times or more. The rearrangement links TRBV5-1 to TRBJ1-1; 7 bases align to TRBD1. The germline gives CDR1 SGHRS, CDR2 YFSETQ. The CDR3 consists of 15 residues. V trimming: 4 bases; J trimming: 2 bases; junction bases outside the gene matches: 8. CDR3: CASSATGLGNTEAFF. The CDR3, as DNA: TGCGCCAGCAGCGCGACAGGGTTGGGTAACACTGAAGCTTTCTTT.

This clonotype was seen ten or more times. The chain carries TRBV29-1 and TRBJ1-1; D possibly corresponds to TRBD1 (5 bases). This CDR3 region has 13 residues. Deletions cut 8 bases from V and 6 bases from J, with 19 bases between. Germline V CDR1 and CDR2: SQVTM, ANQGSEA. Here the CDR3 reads CSSMVNRGAEAFF. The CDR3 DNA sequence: TGCAGCTCGATGGTGAACCGGGGGGCTGAAGCTTTCTTT.

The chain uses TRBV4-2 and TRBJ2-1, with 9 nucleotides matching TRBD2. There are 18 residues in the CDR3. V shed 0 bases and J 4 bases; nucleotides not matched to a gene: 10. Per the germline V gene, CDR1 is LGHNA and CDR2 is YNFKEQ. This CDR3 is CASSQDPGELAGYNEQFF. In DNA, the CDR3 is TGTGCCAGCAGCCAAGATCCTGGGGAACTAGCGGGTTACAATGAGCAGTTCTTC.

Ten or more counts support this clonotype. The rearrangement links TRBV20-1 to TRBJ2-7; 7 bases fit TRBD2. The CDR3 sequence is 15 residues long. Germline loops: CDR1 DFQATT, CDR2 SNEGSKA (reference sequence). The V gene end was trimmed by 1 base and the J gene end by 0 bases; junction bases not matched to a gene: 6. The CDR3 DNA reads TGCAGTGCTAGAGGACTAGCTGAAAGCTCCTACGAGCAGTACTTC. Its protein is CSARGLAESSYEQYF.

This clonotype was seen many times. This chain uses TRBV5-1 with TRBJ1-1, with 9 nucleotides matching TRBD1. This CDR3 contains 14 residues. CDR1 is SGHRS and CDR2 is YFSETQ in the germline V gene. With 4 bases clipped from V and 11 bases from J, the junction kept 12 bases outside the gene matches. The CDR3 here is CASSRRQGDYRAFF. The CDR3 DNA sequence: TGCGCCAGCAGCCGTAGACAGGGGGATTATCGGGCTTTCTTT. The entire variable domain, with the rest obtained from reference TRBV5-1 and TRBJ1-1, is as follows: KAGVTQTPRYLIKTRGQQVTLSCSPISGHRSVSWYQQTPGQGLQFLFEYFSETQRNKGNFPGRFSGRQFSNSRSEMNVSTLELGDSALYLCASSRRQGDYRAFFGQGTRLTVV.

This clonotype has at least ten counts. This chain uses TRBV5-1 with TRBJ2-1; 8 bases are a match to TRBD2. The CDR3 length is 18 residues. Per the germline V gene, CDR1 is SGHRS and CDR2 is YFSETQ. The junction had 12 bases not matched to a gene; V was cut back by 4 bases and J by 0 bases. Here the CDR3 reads CASSQPRSGGRSYNEQFF. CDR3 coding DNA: TGCGCCAGCAGCCAACCTCGAAGCGGGGGTCGCTCCTACAATGAGCAGTTCTTC.

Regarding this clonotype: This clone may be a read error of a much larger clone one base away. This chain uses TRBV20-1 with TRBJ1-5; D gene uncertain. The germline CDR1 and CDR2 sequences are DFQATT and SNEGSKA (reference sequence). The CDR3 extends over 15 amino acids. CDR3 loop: CSAIRTDYSTQPQHF. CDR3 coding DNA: TGCAGTGCTATTAGGACGGACTATAGCACTCAGCCCCAGCATTTT.